Below, 17 T cell receptor beta chains from the same sample are listed, as sequenced in a study of blood T cells in healthy people across ages. For the second PCR, which ran for roughly 7 to 11 cycles, a sample-barcoded 5' primer and a J-beta primer mix were used. From the 5' RACE reads, TCRdb called clonotypes with MiXCR, one entry per CDR3 protein. The repertoire holds about 780,000 distinct CDR3 sequences, with around 50% as singletons. What was sequenced was blood. All receptors come from an elderly man in good health.

The chain uses TRBV28 and TRBJ2-1; the match to TRBD2 covers 12 bases. This CDR3 has 15 amino acids. From germline, CDR1 is MDHEN and CDR2 SYDVKM. V was pared by 7 bases and J by 8 bases, with 9 bases of the junction left unmatched. This chain's CDR3 is CASTSTSGSIDEQFF. For the CDR3, the DNA is TGTGCCAGCACATCGACTAGCGGGAGTATAGATGAGCAGTTCTTC. Full variable domain (missing parts from reference TRBV28 and TRBJ2-1): DVKVTQSSRYLVKRTGEKVFLECVQDMDHENMFWYRQDPGLGLRLIYFSYDVKMKEKGDIPEGYSVSREKKERFSLILESASTNQTSMYLCASTSTSGSIDEQFFGPGTRLTVL.

The chain joins TRBV28 to TRBJ2-3; D possibly corresponds to TRBD1 (5 bases). CDR1 MDHEN and CDR2 SYDVKM come from the germline V gene. CDR3 length: 15 amino acids. Trimming removed 3 bases at V and 3 bases at J, with 13 bases between. Written as DNA, the CDR3 is TGTGCCAGCAGTTTTTGGCAGGGCCGAACAGATACGCAGTATTTT. This gives the protein CASSFWQGRTDTQYF.

This clonotype has just one count. The V gene is TRBV27, the J gene TRBJ2-1; D is unclear. The length of the CDR3 is 13 residues. Trimming removed 5 bases from V and 7 bases from J, with 12 bases in between. Germline values: CDR1 MNHEY, CDR2 SMNVEV (reference sequence). CDR3 protein: CASSPELGNEQFF. The CDR3 DNA reads TGTGCCAGCAGTCCGGAACTCGGTAATGAGCAGTTCTTC.

DNA of the CDR3: TGTGCCAGCAGTCCCTATGGACAGAGTCTAGACACCATATATTTT. This encodes CASSPYGQSLDTIYF. This rearrangement joins TRBV7-2 to TRBJ1-3, with D possibly being TRBD1 (6 bases). Trimming took off 6 bases at V and 8 bases at J, with 20 bases between the two ends. The germline CDR1 and CDR2 sequences are SGHTA and FQGNSA. The CDR3 spans 15 residues.

Regarding this clonotype: This clone may be a read error of a much larger clone one base away. The rearrangement joins TRBV5-1 to TRBJ2-3, with D unresolved. The CDR3 runs 15 residues. Germline loops: CDR1 SGHRS, CDR2 YFSETQ. The germline V and J ends were trimmed by 3 bases and 2 bases, with 13 bases remaining between them. CDR3 sequence reads: CASSSEKGHTDTQYF. The CDR3 bases are TGCGCCAGCAGCTCGGAAAAGGGCCACACAGATACGCAGTATTTT. The full variable domain, in which reference TRBV5-1 and TRBJ2-3 provide the parts outside the CDR3, is KAGVTQTPRYLIKTRGQQVTLSCSPISGHRSVSWYQQTPGQGLQFLFEYFSETQRNKGNFPGRFSGRQFSNSRSEMNVSTLELGDSALYLCASSSEKGHTDTQYFGPGTRLTVL.

The rearrangement links TRBV9 to TRBJ2-5; unclear D gene. Between the trimmed V and J ends, which lost 0 bases and 5 bases, there was a span of 14 bases. The V gene's germline CDR1 is SGDLS and CDR2 YYNGEE. The CDR3 is 15 residues long. CDR3 DNA sequence: TGTGCCAGCAGCGTAGCCACCGGGTCGCTCGAGACCCAGTACTTC. Its translation is CASSVATGSLETQYF.

CDR3 sequence: CAISDDARRNGYTF. CDR3 DNA: TGTGCCATCAGTGATGACGCCAGACGGAATGGCTACACCTTC. The gene calls are TRBV10-3 and TRBJ1-2; D remains unclear. V was clipped by 3 bases and J by 6 bases, with 14 bases between them. Germline CDR1 and CDR2: ENHRY and SYGVKD. The CDR3 extends over 14 amino acids.

This chain uses TRBV4-2 with TRBJ2-3, with a possible D match to TRBD2 (6 bases). Trimming took 2 bases from V and 2 from J, leaving 17 bases between them. Per germline, CDR1 LGHNA and CDR2 YNFKEQ. CDR3 length: 17 amino acids. CDR3 residues: CASSQRVTGDLTDTQYF. Here the CDR3 DNA reads TGTGCCAGCAGCCAAAGGGTGACGGGAGATCTCACAGATACGCAGTATTTT.

The chain is built from TRBV29-1 and TRBJ2-1; D is perhaps TRBD2 (6 bases). V lost 1 base and J lost 4, with 14 bases in between. Per the germline V gene, CDR1 is SQVTM and CDR2 is ANQGSEA. The CDR3 spans 15 residues. The CDR3 nucleotides are TGCAGCGTTGAAGGGGCGGGACCTGGGTACAATGAGCAGTTCTTC. Amino acids: CSVEGAGPGYNEQFF.

This clonotype was picked up one time. V gene TRBV28 combines with J gene TRBJ2-7; D gene ambiguous. Trimming cost V 7 bases and J 3 bases, with 4 bases left between them. This CDR3 region has 10 residues. The V gene's germline CDR1 is MDHEN and CDR2 SYDVKM. In DNA, the CDR3 is TGTGCCAGCAACGGCTACGAGCAGTACTTC. Its translation is CASNGYEQYF.

The gene calls are TRBV7-8 and TRBJ2-2, with D maybe TRBD2 (5 bases). This CDR3 is 13 amino acids long. CDR1 and CDR2 (germline): SGHVS, FQNEAQ. The V end was cut by 6 bases, the J end by 7 bases, with 12 bases between. The CDR3 sequence: CASSYGGGGELFF. The CDR3 coding sequence is TGTGCCAGCAGTTACGGCGGAGGCGGGGAGCTGTTTTTT.

The chain uses TRBV7-9 and TRBJ2-1, with a weak D call TRBD1 (5 bases). V shed 2 bases and J shed 4 bases, with 6 bases lying between them. In germline, CDR1 is SEHNR, CDR2 FQNEAQ (reference sequence). The CDR3 consists of 13 residues. The CDR3 is CASSLKGYNEQFF. The CDR3 nucleotides are TGTGCCAGCAGCTTAAAGGGGTACAATGAGCAGTTCTTC.

A few counts support this clonotype. The chain couples TRBV27 to TRBJ2-3, with D possibly being TRBD1 or TRBD2 (5 bases each). CDR1 is MNHEY, CDR2 SMNVEV, per germline (reference sequence). This CDR3 spans 18 amino acids. Trimming removed 1 base from V and 1 base from J, with 18 bases in between. CDR3 nucleotides: TGTGCCAGCAGTTTATACTCTTTGGGGACCCCTGGCACAGATACGCAGTATTTT. Translation: CASSLYSLGTPGTDTQYF.

As for this clonotype: Since a much larger clone is just one base distant, this may be a read error. This chain's CDR3 is CAISLASGETQYF. CDR3 coding DNA: TGTGCCATCAGCTTAGCCTCCGGTGAGACCCAGTACTTC. V is TRBV7-7 and J is TRBJ2-5, with no clear D. Germline CDR1 reads SSHAT; CDR2 reads FNYEAQ (reference sequence). The CDR3 has 13 amino acids.

The rearrangement joins TRBV20-1 to TRBJ2-3; D call uncertain. Deletions cut 4 bases from V and 3 bases from J, with 17 bases between. The CDR3 extends over 15 amino acids. Germline assignment: CDR1 DFQATT and CDR2 SNEGSKA (reference sequence). The CDR3 protein is CSATPLSLPTDTQYF. DNA of the CDR3: TGCAGTGCTACACCCCTCAGCCTCCCGACAGATACGCAGTATTTT.

This rearrangement joins TRBV20-1 to TRBJ2-7; maybe TRBD2 (5 bases). Germline CDR1 DFQATT, CDR2 SNEGSKA (reference sequence). The CDR3 is 13 residues long. Trimming cost V 5 bases and J 0 bases, with 11 bases left between them. The chain's CDR3 is CSALDWSSYEQYF. CDR3 bases: TGCAGTGCTTTGGACTGGAGCTCCTACGAGCAGTACTTC.

CDR3 nucleotide sequence: TGTGCCAGCAGTACTTCAGACACGGGGCCTATGAACACTGAAGCTTTCTTT. Translating gives CASSTSDTGPMNTEAFF. The chain links TRBV28 to TRBJ1-1, with a possible D match to TRBD1 (5 bases). The CDR3 has 17 residues. Germline V gene sequence: CDR1 MDHEN, CDR2 SYDVKM. Trimming shortened V by 5 bases and J by 0 bases, and 19 bases separated the two germline ends.